This T cell receptor beta chain was recorded in a study of blood T cells in healthy people across ages. Study background: About one barcoded beta molecule per two T cells came from capture by template switching.

Details on this clonotype: Its specificity is not known.

There are 16 residues in the CDR3. The trim removed 3 bases at V and 6 bases at J, leaving 9 bases unmatched. CDR1 is SGDLS, CDR2 YYNGEE, per germline. Study-wide results and limits: Aged donors had fewer naive CD4+ cells and lower diversity than long-lived donors.

Primers used in a second PCR of roughly 6 to 12 cycles were a sample-barcoded 5' primer and a J-beta primer mix. TCRdb itself ran the 5' RACE reads through MiXCR, one entry per CDR3 protein. Here the sample spans just over 1 million distinct CDR3 sequences, 45% being singletons. The sequenced sample consisted of blood. The sequence was obtained from a woman between 55 and 75 years old in good health. This chain joins TRBV9 and TRBJ2-2, with TRBD2 matching 9 bases. This CDR3 reads CASSELSGRRSGELFF. The CDR3 region has the DNA TGTGCCAGCAGCGAACTCAGCGGGAGGAGATCCGGGGAGCTGTTTTTT.